This T cell receptor beta chain was sequenced for a study of blood T cell repertoires in COVID-19. Germline V gene lookup returns CDR1 MGHRA and CDR2 YSYEKL. This CDR3 region has 15 residues. V dropped 1 base and J dropped 5; count of bases not matched to a gene: 8. Here immunoSEQ multiplex PCR was the method, and the copy in TCRdb shows in-frame clones only, minus some. The sample gives approximately 350,000 clones, about 90% of which show up once; approximately 3.1% is in the top ten. Clinical history reported by participants formed the basis on which cohorts were assigned. Two consecutive negative NP/OP PCR tests, clearance, or resolved symptoms defined Cohort 3 recovery.

The chain links TRBV4-1 to TRBJ2-7; 7 bases line up with TRBD1. The receptor's source is a woman in her 30s who had recovered from COVID-19. The sequencing input was PBMCs or T cells enriched from blood (not recorded which). The CDR3 sequence: CASSQGSGQQHEQYF. CDR3 DNA sequence: TGCGCCAGCAGCCAAGGGTCGGGACAGCAGCACGAGCAGTACTTC.